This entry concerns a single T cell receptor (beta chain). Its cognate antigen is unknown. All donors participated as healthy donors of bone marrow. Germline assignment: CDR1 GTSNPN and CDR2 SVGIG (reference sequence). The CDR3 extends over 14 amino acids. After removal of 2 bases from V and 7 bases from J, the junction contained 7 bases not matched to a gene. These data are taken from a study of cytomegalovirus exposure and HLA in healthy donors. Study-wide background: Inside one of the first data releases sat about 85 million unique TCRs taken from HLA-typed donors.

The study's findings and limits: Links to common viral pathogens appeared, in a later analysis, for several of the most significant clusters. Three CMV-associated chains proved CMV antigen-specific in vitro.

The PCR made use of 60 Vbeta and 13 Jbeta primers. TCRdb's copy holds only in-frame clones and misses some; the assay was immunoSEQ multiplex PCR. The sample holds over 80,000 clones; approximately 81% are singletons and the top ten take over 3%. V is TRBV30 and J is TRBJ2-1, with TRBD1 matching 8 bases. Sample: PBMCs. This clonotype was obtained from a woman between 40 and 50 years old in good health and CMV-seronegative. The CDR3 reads CAWSMDRVRNEQFF. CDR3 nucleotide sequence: TGTGCCTGGAGTATGGACAGGGTGCGGAATGAGCAGTTCTTC.